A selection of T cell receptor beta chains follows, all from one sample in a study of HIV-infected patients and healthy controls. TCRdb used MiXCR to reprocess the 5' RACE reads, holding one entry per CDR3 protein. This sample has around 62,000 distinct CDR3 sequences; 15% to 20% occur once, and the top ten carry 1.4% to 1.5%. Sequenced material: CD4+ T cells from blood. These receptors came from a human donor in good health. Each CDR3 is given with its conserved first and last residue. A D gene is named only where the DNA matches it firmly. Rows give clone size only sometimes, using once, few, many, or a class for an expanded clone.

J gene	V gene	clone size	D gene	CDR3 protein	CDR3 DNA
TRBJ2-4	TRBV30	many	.	CAWSAGLGPKNIQYF	TGTGCCTGGAGCGCCGGGCTAGGGCCCAAAAACATTCAGTACTTC
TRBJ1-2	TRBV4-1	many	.	CASSQVLLGDYGYTF	TGCGCCAGCAGCCAAGTTTTACTGGGAGACTATGGCTACACCTTC
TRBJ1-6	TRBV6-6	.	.	CASSYPQDSYNSPLHF	TGTGCCAGCAGTTACCCCCAGGACTCCTATAATTCACCCCTCCACTTT
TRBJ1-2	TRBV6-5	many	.	CASRKSGLHGYTF	TGTGCCAGCAGAAAGAGTGGGCTCCATGGCTACACCTTC
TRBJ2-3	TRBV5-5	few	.	CASNPSMPDTQYF	TGTGCCAGCAACCCGAGTATGCCAGATACGCAGTATTTT
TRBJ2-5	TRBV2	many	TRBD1	CASSVQGIQTQYF	TGTGCCAGCAGTGTACAGGGGATACAGACCCAGTACTTC
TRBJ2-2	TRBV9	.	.	CASSSGSNTGELFF	TGTGCCAGCAGTTCAGGGTCAAACACCGGGGAGCTGTTTTTT
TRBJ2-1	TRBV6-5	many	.	CASSKNRYNEQFF	TGTGCCAGCAGTAAGAACAGATACAATGAGCAGTTCTTC
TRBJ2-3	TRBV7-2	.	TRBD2	CASSLAAGGRADTQYF	TGTGCCAGCAGCTTAGCAGCGGGGGGGCGCGCAGATACGCAGTATTTT
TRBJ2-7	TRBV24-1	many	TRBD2	CATSDGGIDEQYF	TGTGCCACGTCGGACGGGGGGATCGACGAGCAGTACTTC
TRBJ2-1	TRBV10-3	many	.	CAISESMSGNEQFF	TGTGCCATCAGTGAGTCGATGTCAGGCAATGAGCAGTTCTTC
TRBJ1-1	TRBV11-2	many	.	CASSFLRDTEAFF	TGTGCCAGCAGCTTTTTGAGGGACACTGAAGCTTTCTTT
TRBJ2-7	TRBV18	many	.	CASSPPRDYEQYF	TGTGCCAGCTCACCACCGAGGGACTACGAGCAGTACTTC
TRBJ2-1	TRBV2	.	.	CASTSGSYSYNEQFF	TGTGCCAGCACGAGTGGCTCTTACTCCTACAATGAGCAGTTCTTC
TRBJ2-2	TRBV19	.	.	CASSIRRAVNTGELFF	TGTGCCAGTAGCATACGGCGGGCCGTCAACACCGGGGAGCTGTTTTTT
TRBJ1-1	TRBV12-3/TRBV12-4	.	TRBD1	CASSGRTGGDTEAFF	TGTGCCAGCAGTGGGAGGACAGGGGGGGACACTGAAGCTTTCTTT
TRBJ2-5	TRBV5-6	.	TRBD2	CASSSASGGETQYF	TGTGCCAGCAGCTCGGCTTCGGGGGGGGAGACCCAGTACTTC
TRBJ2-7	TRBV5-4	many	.	CASSPGGSGNYEQYF	TGTGCCAGCAGCCCTGGCGGGTCAGGAAATTACGAGCAGTACTTC
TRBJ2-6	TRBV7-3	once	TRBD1	CASSLQPDRGRGANVLTF	TGTGCCAGCAGCTTACAACCCGACAGGGGGCGAGGGGCCAACGTCCTGACTTTC
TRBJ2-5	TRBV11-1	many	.	CASSGRAGETQYF	TGTGCCAGCAGCGGAAGAGCGGGAGAGACCCAGTACTTC
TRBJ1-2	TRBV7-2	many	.	CASSSPTGFYGYTF	TGTGCCAGCAGCTCACCAACAGGTTTCTATGGCTACACCTTC
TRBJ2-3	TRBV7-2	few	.	CASSKRRAASTDTQYF	TGTGCCAGCAGCAAGCGCCGAGCGGCTAGCACAGATACGCAGTATTTT
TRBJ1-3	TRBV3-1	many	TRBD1	CASSPQGARGNTIYF	TGTGCCAGCAGCCCCCAGGGGGCTAGGGGAAACACCATATATTTT
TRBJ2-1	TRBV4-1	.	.	CASSQGRGLSRDGGQFF	TGCGCCAGCAGCCAAGGGAGAGGGCTGAGCAGGGATGGAGGGCAGTTCTTC
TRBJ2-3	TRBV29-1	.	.	CSVEGGGTDTQYF	TGCAGCGTTGAAGGAGGTGGGACAGATACGCAGTATTTT
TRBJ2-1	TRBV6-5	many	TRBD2	CASSYRTSGRGNEQFF	TGTGCCAGCAGTTACCGAACTAGCGGGAGGGGGAATGAGCAGTTCTTC
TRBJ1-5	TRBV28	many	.	CASSLTSQPQHF	TGTGCCAGCAGTTTAACGTCTCAGCCCCAGCATTTT
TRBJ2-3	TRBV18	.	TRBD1	CASSRTGTEPDTQYF	TGTGCCAGCTCACGTACCGGGACAGAGCCAGATACGCAGTATTTT
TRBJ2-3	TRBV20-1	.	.	CSASWGISGLVGRDRDTQYF	TGCAGTGCTAGCTGGGGTATATCAGGACTGGTCGGGAGAGATAGAGATACGCAGTATTTT
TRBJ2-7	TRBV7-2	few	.	CASSLVAGVSYEQYF	TGTGCCAGCAGCTTAGTGGCAGGGGTCTCCTACGAGCAGTACTTC
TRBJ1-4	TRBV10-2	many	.	CASSEGQGRVKLFF	TGCGCCAGCAGTGAGGGCCAGGGTAGAGTGAAACTGTTTTTT
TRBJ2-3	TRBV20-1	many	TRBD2	CSAGGASGNTDTQYF	TGCAGTGCCGGGGGAGCTAGCGGAAACACAGATACGCAGTATTTT
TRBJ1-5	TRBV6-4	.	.	CASSEQRGQPQHF	TGTGCCAGCAGTGAGCAGAGGGGTCAGCCCCAGCATTTT
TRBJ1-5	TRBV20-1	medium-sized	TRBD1	CSALWTGKSNQPQHF	TGCAGTGCTTTATGGACAGGGAAAAGCAATCAGCCCCAGCATTTT
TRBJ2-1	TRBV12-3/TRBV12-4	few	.	CASSLISHNEQFF	TGTGCCAGCAGTCTCATTTCCCACAATGAGCAGTTCTTC
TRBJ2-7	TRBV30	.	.	CAWSVSTGTDEQYF	TGTGCCTGGAGTGTGTCTACGGGTACGGACGAGCAGTACTTC
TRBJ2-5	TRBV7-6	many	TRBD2	CASSPAGGGETQYF	TGTGCCAGCAGCCCAGCGGGAGGAGGAGAGACCCAGTACTTC
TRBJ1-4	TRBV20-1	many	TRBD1	CSARDRGEKLFF	TGCAGTGCTAGGGACAGGGGGGAAAAACTGTTTTTT
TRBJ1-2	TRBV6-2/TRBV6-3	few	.	CASRLGSSSGYTF	TGTGCCAGTCGCCTAGGGTCCTCCTCTGGCTACACCTTC
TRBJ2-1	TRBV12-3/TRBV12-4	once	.	CASRFGQYNEQFF	TGTGCCAGCAGGTTCGGACAGTACAATGAGCAGTTCTTC
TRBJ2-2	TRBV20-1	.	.	CSASRGGRTGELFF	TGCAGTGCTAGTCGGGGCGGGCGCACCGGGGAGCTGTTTTTT
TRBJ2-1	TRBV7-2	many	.	CASSFRFSYNEQFF	TGTGCCAGCAGCTTCAGGTTCTCCTACAATGAGCAGTTCTTC
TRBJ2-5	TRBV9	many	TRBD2	CASSAGRGRQETQYF	TGTGCCAGCAGCGCGGGGAGGGGCCGGCAAGAGACCCAGTACTTC
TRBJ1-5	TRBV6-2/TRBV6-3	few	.	CASSLVTGWSQHF	TGTGCCAGCAGCCTAGTTACCGGCTGGTCCCAGCATTTT
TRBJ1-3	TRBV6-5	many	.	CASQDTNSGNTIYF	TGTGCCAGCCAGGACACCAACTCTGGAAACACCATATATTTT
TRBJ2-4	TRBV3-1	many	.	CASSQDGKGVKNIQYF	TGTGCCAGCAGCCAAGATGGTAAGGGCGTCAAAAACATTCAGTACTTC
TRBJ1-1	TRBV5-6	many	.	CASSLEFGGRDTEAFF	TGTGCCAGCAGCTTGGAGTTCGGGGGAAGGGACACTGAAGCTTTCTTT
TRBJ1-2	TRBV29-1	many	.	CSVEDPQVANYGYTF	TGCAGCGTTGAAGATCCTCAGGTAGCTAACTATGGCTACACCTTC
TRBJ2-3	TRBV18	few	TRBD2	CASSSAGGRDTQYF	TGTGCCAGCTCATCTGCGGGAGGCCGAGATACGCAGTATTTT
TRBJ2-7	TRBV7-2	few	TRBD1	CASSLEAEGQEYF	TGTGCCAGCAGCTTAGAGGCGGAGGGACAGGAGTACTTC
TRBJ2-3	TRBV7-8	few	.	CASSHRRTASTDTQYF	TGTGCCAGCAGCCACAGACGGACGGCTAGCACAGATACGCAGTATTTT
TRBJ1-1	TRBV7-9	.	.	CASSRDGIMNTEAFF	TGTGCCAGCAGCCGGGACGGCATCATGAACACTGAAGCTTTCTTT
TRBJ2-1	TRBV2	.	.	CASKGQFEQFF	TGTGCCAGCAAGGGGCAGTTCGAGCAGTTCTTC